Listed here are 16 T cell receptor beta chains from one sample, sequenced in a study of shared clonotypes between healthy human individuals. Data came from immunoSEQ multiplex PCR; TCRdb stores just in-frame clones and leaves some out. The data hold some 1.1 million clones, with 70% to 80% observed a single time. Source material: memory CD4+ T cells from PBMCs. The subset denotes: CD45RA-negative fraction. These TCRs come from a man aged 18 to 29 in good health. Some clones in this sample may be carry-over from other donors' samples.

The rearrangement joins TRBV29-1 to TRBJ1-1; D gene ambiguous. The V and J ends lost 4 bases and 7 bases respectively, with 7 bases between them. Germline assignment: CDR1 SQVTM and CDR2 ANQGSEA. The CDR3 length is 10 residues. CDR3: CSVVSYEAFF. CDR3 DNA sequence: TGCAGCGTTGTATCCTATGAAGCTTTCTTT. The variable domain in full, completed from reference TRBV29-1 and TRBJ1-1, reads SAVISQKPSRDICQRGTSLTIQCQVDSQVTMMFWYRQQPGQSLTLIATANQGSEATYESGFVIDKFPISRPNLTFSTLTVSNMSPEDSSIYLCSVVSYEAFFGQGTRLTVV.

This clone has only one observation. A much larger clone lies one base from this, so it may be a read error. The sample holds other DNA sequences that translate to the same CDR3. The rearrangement links TRBV11-3 to TRBJ2-7, with 8 bases matching TRBD2. Germline V gene lookup returns CDR1 SGHNT and CDR2 YENEEA. V was clipped by 4 bases and J by 0 bases; unmatched bases: 2. This CDR3 has 14 residues. CDR3 protein: CASSSGTSSYEQYF. DNA of the CDR3: TGTGCCAGCAGCTCCGGGACTAGCTCCTACGAGCAGTACTTC.

This clone appeared many times. This chain connects TRBV5-1 to TRBJ2-3; possibly TRBD1 for D (6 bases). CDR1 is SGHRS and CDR2 is YFSETQ in the germline V gene. V dropped 4 bases and J dropped 3 bases, with 12 bases sitting between them. The CDR3 has 14 amino acids. For the CDR3, the DNA is TGCGCCAGCAGCGGGGCGGACAGTACAGATACGCAGTATTTT. It translates to CASSGADSTDTQYF.

The table lists this clone with a few counts. In the same sample, other DNA sequences code for this CDR3. The chain recombines TRBV20-1 with TRBJ2-7; D is unclear. Germline assignment: CDR1 DFQATT and CDR2 SNEGSKA (reference sequence). The V gene lost 6 bases and the J gene lost 4 bases, with 10 bases spanning the gap. The CDR3 sequence is 11 residues long. The CDR3 reads CSAQDGYEQYF. DNA of the CDR3: TGCAGTGCCCAGGACGGTTACGAGCAGTACTTC.

The table lists this clone with a few counts. The chain has TRBV14 and TRBJ2-2; the D gene could be TRBD1 or TRBD2 (6 bases each). The CDR3 covers 16 residues. Germline V gene data show CDR1 as SGHDN and CDR2 as FVKESK. Trimming removed 4 bases at V and 6 bases at J, with 18 bases between. CDR3 protein: CASSPPGASQAGELFF. The CDR3 region has the DNA TGTGCCAGCAGCCCTCCGGGGGCCTCCCAGGCCGGGGAGCTGTTTTTT.

The rearrangement joins TRBV7-6 to TRBJ2-3; 8 bases match TRBD2. CDR3 length: 15 residues. After removal of 1 base from V and 9 bases from J, the junction contained 9 bases not matched to a gene. Germline CDR1 is SGHVS and CDR2 is FNYEAQ. The DNA for the CDR3 is TGTGCCAGCAGCTTAGATCGTATGACGGGAGGGACGCAGTATTTT. It translates to CASSLDRMTGGTQYF.

This chain links TRBV6-1 with TRBJ2-3; D gene uncertain. In germline, CDR1 is MNHNS, CDR2 SASEGT. The V end was cut by 3 bases, the J end by 2 bases, with 18 bases between. The length of the CDR3 is 17 residues. CDR3 nucleotides: TGTGCCAGCAGTGAGACCAACCTGGCCTATCTCACAGATACGCAGTATTTT. The encoded protein is CASSETNLAYLTDTQYF.

This rearrangement joins TRBV11-3 to TRBJ2-1; TRBD1 matches at 7 bases. V lost 5 bases, J lost 10 bases, and 8 bases stayed unmatched. In germline, CDR1 is SGHNT, CDR2 YENEEA. The CDR3 covers 13 residues. CDR3 in amino acids: CASSQTGFGEQFF. CDR3 sequence (DNA): TGTGCCAGCAGCCAGACAGGGTTTGGGGAGCAGTTCTTC.

Comments on this clone: Distinct nucleotide sequences in the sample also encode this CDR3. The V call is TRBV5-1, the J call TRBJ2-2, with D unclear. The CDR3 contains 13 residues. V lost 0 bases and J 4 bases, leaving 4 bases between the germline ends. Germline V CDR1 and CDR2: SGHRS, YFSETQ. CDR3 region: CASSLASTGELFF. DNA for the CDR3: TGCGCCAGCAGCTTGGCCAGCACCGGGGAGCTGTTTTTT.

The chain joins TRBV7-6 to TRBJ1-1; no definite D call. The CDR3 length is 14 residues. V lost 3 bases to trimming and J lost 1 base, with 9 bases between them. Per germline, CDR1 SGHVS and CDR2 FNYEAQ. CDR3 bases: TGTGCCAGCAGCTTCGCCGGACCGAACACTGAAGCTTTCTTT. Residues: CASSFAGPNTEAFF.

This clone was counted once. The CDR3 region has the DNA TGCGCCAGCAGCCAGTTTAGGGGGTCCTACAATGAGCAGTTCTTC. This codes for CASSQFRGSYNEQFF. This rearrangement joins TRBV4-3 to TRBJ2-1; D is possibly TRBD1 (6 bases). The CDR3 length is 15 residues. Germline V gene sequence: CDR1 LGHNA, CDR2 YSLEER. Between the trimmed V and J ends, which lost 3 bases and 1 base, there was a span of 10 bases.

A single count supports this clone. The chain couples TRBV6-1 to TRBJ1-2, with TRBD1 matching over 8 bases. This CDR3 spans 14 amino acids. Germline V gene sequence: CDR1 MNHNS, CDR2 SASEGT. The V and J ends lost 7 bases and 8 bases, in that order; junction bases with no gene match: 12. The CDR3 DNA reads as TGTGCCAGCATCTCCCGGCAGGGGGCTTGGGGCTACACCTTC. Residues: CASISRQGAWGYTF.

The chain employs TRBV29-1 and TRBJ2-1; 9 bases match TRBD2. The V gene end was trimmed by 4 bases and the J gene end by 1 base; junction bases not matched to a gene: 5. The CDR3 sequence is 15 residues long. Germline lookup yields CDR1 SQVTM and CDR2 ANQGSEA. This CDR3 is CSVVLAGGSYNEQFF. The CDR3 DNA sequence: TGCAGCGTTGTGTTGGCGGGAGGGTCCTACAATGAGCAGTTCTTC.

The gene calls are TRBV15 and TRBJ2-7; 7 bases agree with TRBD2. J was trimmed by 3 bases and V by 0 bases; bases with no gene match: 5. CDR1 LNHNV and CDR2 YYDKDF come from the germline V gene (reference sequence). The CDR3 consists of 15 residues. The CDR3 is CATSREGAGVYEQYF. Written as DNA, the CDR3 is TGTGCCACCAGCAGAGAAGGGGCGGGAGTCTACGAGCAGTACTTC.

This rearrangement joins TRBV5-5 to TRBJ2-7; 8 bases fit TRBD1. This CDR3 is built from 15 residues. The germline V gene has CDR1 SGHKS and CDR2 YYEKEE (reference sequence). V lost 1 base to trimming and J lost 3 bases; unmatched junction nucleotides: 6. CDR3 in DNA: TGTGCCAGCAGCTTGAGTGTACAGGGGGTCTACGAGCAGTACTTC. It translates to CASSLSVQGVYEQYF.

This sequence joins TRBV5-6 and TRBJ2-7, with TRBD1 identical over 9 bases. The trim removed 5 bases at V and 6 bases at J, leaving 6 bases unmatched. Germline CDR1 reads SGHDT; CDR2 reads YYEEEE. The CDR3 sequence is 13 residues long. The CDR3 sequence is CASRLTGGGEQYF. The CDR3 DNA reads as TGTGCCAGCAGACTCACAGGGGGCGGCGAGCAGTACTTC.